The next 6 T cell receptor beta chains were all read from a single sample in a study of cytomegalovirus exposure and HLA in healthy donors. This PCR relied on a set of 60 Vbeta primers and 13 Jbeta primers. Sequencing was performed with immunoSEQ multiplex PCR; in TCRdb, only in-frame clones are kept and a portion is missing. The sample has a few hundred thousand clones, approximately 91% seen once. The sample consisted of PBMCs. The receptors derive from a girl aged 2 to 10 in good health and CMV-seronegative.

V gene TRBV29-1 combines with J gene TRBJ1-1; possibly TRBD1 for D (5 bases). CDR1 is SQVTM, CDR2 ANQGSEA, per germline. The CDR3 sequence is 12 residues long. Trimming took off 5 bases at V and 6 bases at J, with 13 bases between the two ends. CDR3 residues: CSVRGGSPEAFF. The DNA of the CDR3 is TGCAGCGTTCGGGGGGGTTCCCCTGAAGCTTTCTTT.

The chain combines TRBV19 with TRBJ1-5, with TRBD1 identical over 8 bases. After removal of 10 bases from V and 1 base from J, the junction contained 6 bases not matched to a gene. The CDR3 covers 14 residues. Germline CDR1 reads LNHDA; CDR2 reads SQIVND (reference sequence). The CDR3 reads CATGQGLSNQPQHF. The CDR3 DNA reads TGTGCCACCGGACAGGGTTTAAGCAATCAGCCCCAGCATTTT.

This chain uses TRBV28 with TRBJ2-7; TRBD2 agrees at 10 bases. V lost 3 bases, J lost 4 bases, and 15 bases stayed unmatched. Germline V gene data show CDR1 as MDHEN and CDR2 as SYDVKM. The CDR3 length is 18 residues. CDR3 coding DNA: TGTGCCAGCAGTTTCGTCTCTAGCGGGGGTTCGTCGCTTTACGAGCAGTACTTC. Translated, it gives CASSFVSSGGSSLYEQYF.

This chain joins TRBV7-9 and TRBJ1-2; 7 positions match TRBD1. With 8 bases clipped from V and 4 bases from J, the junction kept 7 bases outside the gene matches. Germline CDR1 reads SEHNR; CDR2 reads FQNEAQ (reference sequence). There are 13 residues in the CDR3. CDR3 coding DNA: TGTGCCAGCGTCGACAGGGCGAGCTATGGCTACACCTTC. It yields the protein CASVDRASYGYTF.

The chain recombines TRBV5-6 with TRBJ2-5, with D perhaps matching TRBD1 (5 bases). V was shortened by 4 bases and J by 7 bases, with 20 bases between the two germline ends. There are 15 residues in the CDR3. CDR1 SGHDT and CDR2 YYEEEE come from the germline V gene. This CDR3 reads CASSPGQATSWTQYF. CDR3 DNA: TGTGCCAGCAGCCCCGGACAAGCCACGTCGTGGACCCAGTACTTC.

The V gene is TRBV19, the J gene TRBJ1-5, with D possibly matching TRBD1 (6 bases). Looked up from germline, CDR1 is LNHDA and CDR2 is SQIVND (reference sequence). The CDR3 has 15 amino acids. Trimming shortened V by 6 bases and J by 0 bases, and 12 bases separated the two germline ends. This CDR3 is CASRKGTNSNQPQHF. The CDR3 bases are TGTGCCAGTAGGAAAGGGACAAATAGCAATCAGCCCCAGCATTTT.